The 3 T cell receptor beta chains below all came from one sample that was sequenced in a study of response to subunit inactivated influenza vaccine. TCRdb recomputed calls from the RT-PCR reads with MiXCR, one row per CDR3 protein. The sample holds around 760,000 distinct CDR3 sequences, around 14% seen once. The sample consisted of PBMCs from blood, taken roughly 15 days before vaccination. The receptor source for this set is a man aged 45-65 years who received an inactivated influenza vaccine.

This chain uses TRBV20-1 with TRBJ2-7; 10 nucleotides align to TRBD1. V gave up 3 bases and J gave up 2 bases; unmatched junction bases: 4. The CDR3 is made up of 14 amino acids. CDR1 and CDR2 from the germline V gene are DFQATT and SNEGSKA (reference sequence). The CDR3 is CSAREGTGAYEQYF. The CDR3 DNA is TGCAGTGCTAGGGAAGGGACAGGGGCCTACGAGCAGTACTTC.

This clonotype was seen only a few times. The rearrangement links TRBV18 to TRBJ2-5; 8 nucleotides line up with TRBD1. J lost 4 bases, V lost 2 bases, and 9 bases had no gene match. The V gene's germline CDR1 is KGHSH and CDR2 LQKENI. This CDR3 has 16 amino acids. CDR3 amino acids: CASSPRVQGASETQYF. DNA for the CDR3: TGTGCCAGCTCACCAAGAGTCCAGGGGGCATCAGAGACCCAGTACTTC.

The genes are TRBV10-3 and TRBJ2-1; a weak D match, TRBD2 (6 bases). This CDR3 has 15 amino acids. Between the trimmed V and J ends, which lost 6 bases and 4 bases, there was a span of 16 bases. Germline V gene data show CDR1 as ENHRY and CDR2 as SYGVKD. The CDR3 sequence: CAISLSGGVYNEQFF. The CDR3 DNA follows: TGTGCCATCAGCCTTAGCGGAGGGGTTTACAATGAGCAGTTCTTC.